These T cell receptor beta chains were read from a single sample in a study of type 1 regulatory T cells. TCRdb re-called the reads with MiXCR, one entry per CDR3 protein. Altogether 75,000 to 100,000 distinct CDR3 sequences are present, around a third being singletons, with the ten largest covering less than 2.5%. The specimen was CD4+ T cells, either the whole sample or a sorted fraction (not recorded which). All receptors derive from a human donor in good health. Each CDR3 is given with its conserved first and last residue. A D gene is named only where the DNA matches it firmly. A clone size is listed for some rows: how often the clone was seen (once, few, many), or a class if it is expanded.

abundance	d_gene	v_gene	j_gene	CDR3aa	CDR3nt
-	-	TRBV5-1	TRBJ2-1	CASSLAGLAAIEQFF	TGCGCCAGCAGCTTGGCCGGCCTAGCTGCTATTGAGCAGTTCTTC
few	TRBD1	TRBV7-8	TRBJ1-6	CASSFFGTGVSPLHF	TGTGCCAGCAGCTTTTTTGGGACAGGGGTCTCACCCCTCCACTTT
-	-	TRBV14	TRBJ2-7	CASSQAFGLSYEQYF	TGTGCCAGCAGCCAAGCGTTTGGCCTCTCCTACGAGCAGTACTTC
once	-	TRBV6-2/TRBV6-3	TRBJ1-5	CASRQGLGNQPQHF	TGTGCCAGCAGACAGGGTCTTGGCAATCAGCCCCAGCATTTT
once	TRBD1	TRBV7-2	TRBJ2-4	CASSSDRGHSKNIQYF	TGTGCCAGCAGCTCAGACAGGGGGCATAGCAAAAACATTCAGTACTTC
few	TRBD2	TRBV5-6	TRBJ2-2	CASSDGLAGGIPLNTGELFF	TGTGCCAGCAGCGATGGACTAGCGGGAGGAATCCCCCTGAACACCGGGGAGCTGTTTTTT
-	TRBD2	TRBV4-3	TRBJ2-3	CASSQDRLAGGKNTQYF	TGCGCCAGCAGCCAAGATAGGCTAGCGGGAGGGAAAAATACGCAGTATTTT
few	TRBD2	TRBV6-2/TRBV6-3	TRBJ2-1	CASSILGGGGNNEQFF	TGTGCCAGCAGCATCCTTGGGGGCGGGGGGAACAATGAGCAGTTCTTC
-	-	TRBV12-3/TRBV12-4	TRBJ1-2	CASGTSDSYTF	TGTGCCAGCGGGACCTCCGATAGCTACACCTTC
-	TRBD2	TRBV23-1	TRBJ2-7	CASSQWEGYEQYF	TGCGCCAGCAGTCAATGGGAGGGTTACGAGCAGTACTTC